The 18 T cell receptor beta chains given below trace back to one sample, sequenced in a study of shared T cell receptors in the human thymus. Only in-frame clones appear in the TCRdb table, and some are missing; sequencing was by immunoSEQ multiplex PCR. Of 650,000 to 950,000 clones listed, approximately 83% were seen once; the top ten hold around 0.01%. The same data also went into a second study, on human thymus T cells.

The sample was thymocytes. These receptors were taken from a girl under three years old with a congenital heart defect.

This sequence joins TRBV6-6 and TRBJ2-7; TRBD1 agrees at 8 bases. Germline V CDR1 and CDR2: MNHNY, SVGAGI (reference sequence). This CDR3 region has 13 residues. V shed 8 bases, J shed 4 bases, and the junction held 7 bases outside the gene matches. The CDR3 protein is CASYRDRPYEQYF. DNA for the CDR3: TGTGCCAGCTACCGGGACAGGCCTTACGAGCAGTACTTC.

CDR3: CASSYTARTGKTEAFF. For the CDR3, the DNA is TGCGCCAGCAGCTATACCGCCCGGACAGGAAAGACTGAAGCTTTCTTT. The V call is TRBV5-1, the J call TRBJ1-1; 7 nucleotides align to TRBD1. V shed 3 bases and J 5 bases; nucleotides not matched to a gene: 13. CDR3 length: 16 residues. Germline lookup yields CDR1 SGHRS and CDR2 YFSETQ.

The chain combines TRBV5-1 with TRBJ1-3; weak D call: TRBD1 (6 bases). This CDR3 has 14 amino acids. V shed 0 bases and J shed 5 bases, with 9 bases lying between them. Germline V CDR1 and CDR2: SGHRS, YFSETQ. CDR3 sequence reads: CASSLEGQRNTIYF. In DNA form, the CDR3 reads TGCGCCAGCAGCTTGGAAGGACAGAGAAACACCATATATTTT.

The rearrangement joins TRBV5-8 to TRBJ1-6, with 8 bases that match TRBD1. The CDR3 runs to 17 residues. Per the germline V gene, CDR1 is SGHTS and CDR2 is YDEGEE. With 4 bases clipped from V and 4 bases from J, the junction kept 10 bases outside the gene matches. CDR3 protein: CASSGWTGTLYNSPLHF. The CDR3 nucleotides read TGTGCCAGCAGCGGATGGACAGGGACGCTTTATAATTCACCCCTCCACTTT.

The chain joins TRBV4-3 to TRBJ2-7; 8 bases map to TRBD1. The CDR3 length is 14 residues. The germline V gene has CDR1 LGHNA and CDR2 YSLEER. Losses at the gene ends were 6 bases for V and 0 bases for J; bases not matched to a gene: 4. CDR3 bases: TGCGCCAGCAGTCACGGACAGGGCTCCTACGAGCAGTACTTC. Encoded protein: CASSHGQGSYEQYF.

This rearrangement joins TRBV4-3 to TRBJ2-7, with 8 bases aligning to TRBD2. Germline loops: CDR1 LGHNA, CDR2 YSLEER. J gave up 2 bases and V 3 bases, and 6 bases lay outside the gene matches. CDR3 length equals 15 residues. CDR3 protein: CASSHTLAEAYEQYF. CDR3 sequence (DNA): TGCGCCAGCAGCCATACACTAGCGGAGGCCTACGAGCAGTACTTC.

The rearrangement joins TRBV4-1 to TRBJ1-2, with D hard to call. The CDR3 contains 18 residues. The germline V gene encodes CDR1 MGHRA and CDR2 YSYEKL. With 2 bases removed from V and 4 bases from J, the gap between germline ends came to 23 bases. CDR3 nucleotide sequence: TGCGCCAGCAGCCAATCCCACACCTCCCCCGGGAAGATCTATGGCTACACCTTC. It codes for CASSQSHTSPGKIYGYTF.

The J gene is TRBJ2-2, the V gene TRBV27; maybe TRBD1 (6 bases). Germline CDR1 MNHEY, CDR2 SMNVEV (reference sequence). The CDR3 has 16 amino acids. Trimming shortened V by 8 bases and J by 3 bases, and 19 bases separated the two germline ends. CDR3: CASRGTSPSYTGELFF. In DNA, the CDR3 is TGTGCCAGCCGAGGGACATCCCCGAGCTACACCGGGGAGCTGTTTTTT.

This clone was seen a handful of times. The CDR3 DNA follows: TGTGCCAGCAGCTCTAAAGGAGGTGGCGATACGCAGTATTTT. Translating gives CASSSKGGGDTQYF. This chain connects TRBV7-3 to TRBJ2-3, with D perhaps TRBD2 (5 bases). The CDR3 totals 14 residues. Germline V gene lookup returns CDR1 SGHTA and CDR2 FQGTGA. V was shortened by 4 bases and J by 6 bases, with 14 bases between the two germline ends.

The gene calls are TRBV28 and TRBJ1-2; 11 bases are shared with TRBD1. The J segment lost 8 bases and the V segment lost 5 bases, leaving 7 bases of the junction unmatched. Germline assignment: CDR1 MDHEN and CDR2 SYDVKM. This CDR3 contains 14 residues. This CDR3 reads CASSPKDRGHGYTF. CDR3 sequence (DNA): TGTGCCAGCAGTCCGAAGGACAGGGGGCACGGCTACACCTTC.

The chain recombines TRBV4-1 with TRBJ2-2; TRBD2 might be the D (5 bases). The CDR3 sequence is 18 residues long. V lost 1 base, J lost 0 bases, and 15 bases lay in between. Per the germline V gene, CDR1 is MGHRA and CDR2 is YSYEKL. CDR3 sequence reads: CASSQVPPGEPNTGELFF. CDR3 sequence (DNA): TGCGCCAGCAGCCAAGTCCCCCCCGGGGAGCCGAACACCGGGGAGCTGTTTTTT.

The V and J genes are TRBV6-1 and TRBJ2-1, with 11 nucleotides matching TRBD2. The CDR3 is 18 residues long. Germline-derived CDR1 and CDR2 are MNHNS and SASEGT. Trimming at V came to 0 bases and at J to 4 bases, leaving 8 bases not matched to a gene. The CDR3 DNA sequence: TGTGCCAGCAGTGAAGCTCGGGCTAGCGGGGGGCTGTACAATGAGCAGTTCTTC. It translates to CASSEARASGGLYNEQFF.

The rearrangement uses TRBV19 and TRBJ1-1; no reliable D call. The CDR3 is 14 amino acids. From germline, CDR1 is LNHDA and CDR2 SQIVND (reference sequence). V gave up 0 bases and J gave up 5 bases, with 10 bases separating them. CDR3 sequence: CASSIEGRVTEAFF. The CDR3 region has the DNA TGTGCCAGTAGTATAGAAGGGAGGGTGACTGAAGCTTTCTTT.

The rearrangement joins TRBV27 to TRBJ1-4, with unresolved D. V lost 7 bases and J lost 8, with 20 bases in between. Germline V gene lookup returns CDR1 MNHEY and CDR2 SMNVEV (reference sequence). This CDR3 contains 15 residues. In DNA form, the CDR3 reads TGTGCCAGCACCCCCGATGGGAGAAACGAAGAAAAACTGTTTTTT. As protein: CASTPDGRNEEKLFF.

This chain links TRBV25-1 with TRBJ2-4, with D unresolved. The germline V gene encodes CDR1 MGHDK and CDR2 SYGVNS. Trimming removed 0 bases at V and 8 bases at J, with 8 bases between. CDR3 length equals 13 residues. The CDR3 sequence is CASSEYGPYIQYF. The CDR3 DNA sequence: TGTGCCAGCAGTGAATATGGCCCTTACATTCAGTACTTC. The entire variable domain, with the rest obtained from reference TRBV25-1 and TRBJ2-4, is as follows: EADIYQTPRYLVIGTGKKITLECSQTMGHDKMYWYQQDPGMELHLIHYSYGVNSTEKGDLSSESTVSRIRTEHFPLTLESARPSHTSQYLCASSEYGPYIQYFGAGTRLSVL.

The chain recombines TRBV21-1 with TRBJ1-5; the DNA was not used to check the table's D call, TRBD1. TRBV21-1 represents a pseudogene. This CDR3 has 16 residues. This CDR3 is CASNTRPDREDQPQHF. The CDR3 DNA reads TGTGCCAGCAACACGAGGCCAGACAGGGAGGATCAGCCCCAGCATTTT.

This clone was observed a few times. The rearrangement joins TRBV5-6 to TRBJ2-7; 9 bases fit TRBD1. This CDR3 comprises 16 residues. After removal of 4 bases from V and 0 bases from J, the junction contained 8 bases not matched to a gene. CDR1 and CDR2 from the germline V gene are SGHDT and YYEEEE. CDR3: CASSAGTGRDSYEQYF. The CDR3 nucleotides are TGTGCCAGCAGCGCCGGGACAGGGAGGGACTCCTACGAGCAGTACTTC.

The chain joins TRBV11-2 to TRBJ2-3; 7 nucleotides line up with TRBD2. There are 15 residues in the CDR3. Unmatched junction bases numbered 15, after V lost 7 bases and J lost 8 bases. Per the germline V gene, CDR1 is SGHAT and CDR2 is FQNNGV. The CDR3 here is CASNIVRGEGGTQYF. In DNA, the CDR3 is TGTGCCAGCAACATAGTACGGGGGGAGGGCGGTACGCAGTATTTT.